The rows below give T cell receptor beta chains drawn from one sample of a study of T cell responses to AZD1222 COVID-19 vaccine. The protocol was immunoSEQ multiplex PCR, while the TCRdb copy is restricted to in-frame clones and leaves out a portion. Of about 180,000 clones listed, 90% to 95% were seen once; the top ten hold roughly 1%. The starting material was peripheral blood, obtained 28 days after the second dose of the MenACWY control vaccine. The source of these receptors is an adult who received the MenACWY meningococcal vaccine as a control. The CDR3 runs from the conserved cysteine through the conserved F or W. The D gene is left open where the match is weak. For some rows the clone size is stated as once, few or many, or as a class when expanded; others skip it.

abundance	v_gene	d_gene	j_gene	CDR3aa	CDR3nt
-	TRBV28	-	TRBJ1-6	CASSSGTWRNSPLHF	TGTGCCAGCAGTTCAGGGACGTGGCGGAATTCACCCCTCCACTTT
-	TRBV5-4	TRBD2	TRBJ2-7	CASSLMGRGKGKQYF	TGTGCCAGCAGCTTAATGGGGCGGGGGAAAGGGAAGCAGTACTTC
-	TRBV7-8	-	TRBJ2-3	CASSLGRSTDTQYF	TGTGCCAGCAGCTTGGGCAGGTCCACAGATACGCAGTATTTT
once	TRBV18	TRBD1	TRBJ1-2	CASSVRTGGDYGYTF	TGTGCCAGCTCAGTCCGGACAGGGGGCGACTATGGCTACACCTTC
-	TRBV27	-	TRBJ1-2	CASSPGTRIYGYTF	TGTGCCAGCAGTCCGGGGACGAGGATCTATGGCTACACCTTC
-	TRBV4-1	-	TRBJ1-4	CASTTYSPNEKLFF	TGCGCCAGCACCACTTACAGTCCTAATGAAAAACTGTTTTTT
-	TRBV7-9	TRBD1	TRBJ2-3	CASSLDSGGDTQYF	TGTGCCAGCAGCTTAGATTCAGGGGGTGATACGCAGTATTTT
-	TRBV2	-	TRBJ2-3	CASRQPTDTQYF	TGTGCCAGCAGACAGCCCACAGATACGCAGTATTTT
-	TRBV24-1	-	TRBJ2-7	CATSAGSYEQYF	TGTGCCACCAGTGCAGGCTCCTACGAGCAGTACTTC
once	TRBV4-3	-	TRBJ2-7	CASSQDFGRAYEQYF	TGCGCCAGCAGCCAAGATTTTGGCCGAGCCTACGAGCAGTACTTC
-	TRBV6-6	-	TRBJ1-1	CASSYSEGNTEAFF	TGTGCCAGCAGTTACTCAGAGGGGAACACTGAAGCTTTCTTT
-	TRBV7-2	-	TRBJ1-1	CASSFERLNTEAFF	TGTGCCAGCAGCTTCGAAAGGCTGAACACTGAAGCTTTCTTT
-	TRBV6-5	-	TRBJ1-4	CASSYSGRSNEKLFF	TGTGCCAGCAGTTACTCAGGCAGGTCTAATGAAAAACTGTTTTTT
-	TRBV6-4	TRBD1	TRBJ1-1	CASRRQGRYTEAFF	TGTGCCAGCAGACGACAGGGAAGGTACACTGAAGCTTTCTTT
once	TRBV11-2	-	TRBJ1-1	CASSLEPGTEAFF	TGTGCCAGCAGCTTAGAGCCGGGCACTGAAGCTTTCTTT
once	TRBV11-1	-	TRBJ2-5	CASSWGLTLTTQYF	TGTGCCAGCAGCTGGGGACTGACCCTAACGACCCAGTACTTC
once	TRBV28	TRBD1	TRBJ1-6	CASRPGQYNSPLHF	TGTGCCAGCAGGCCGGGACAGTATAATTCACCCCTCCACTTT
-	TRBV6-5	-	TRBJ2-7	CASSYNLGVEGEQYF	TGTGCCAGCAGTTACAACTTAGGAGTGGAGGGGGAGCAGTACTTC
-	TRBV2	-	TRBJ1-2	CASRTDAGTRGYTF	TGTGCCAGCAGGACAGACGCCGGGACGCGAGGTTACACCTTC
-	TRBV30	-	TRBJ1-5	CASGGYSNQPQHF	TGTGCCTCCGGGGGGTATAGCAATCAGCCCCAGCATTTT
-	TRBV6-2/TRBV6-3	-	TRBJ1-4	CASSFPAPGNEKLFF	TGTGCCAGCAGTTTCCCCGCACCCGGGAATGAAAAACTGTTTTTT
-	TRBV7-2	-	TRBJ2-3	CASSLAPTSTDTQYF	TGTGCCAGCAGCTTAGCACCTACTAGCACAGATACGCAGTATTTT
-	TRBV28	-	TRBJ2-7	CASSFSIREQYF	TGTGCCAGCAGTTTCAGTATTCGCGAGCAGTACTTC
-	TRBV28	-	TRBJ2-2	CASSTDGNTGELFF	TGTGCCAGCAGCACGGACGGGAACACCGGGGAGCTGTTTTTT
-	TRBV5-1	-	TRBJ2-2	CASSLFPTNTGELFF	TGCGCCAGCAGCTTGTTCCCAACGAACACCGGGGAGCTGTTTTTT
-	TRBV6-5	-	TRBJ1-1	CASRGNTEAFF	TGTGCCAGCCGGGGCAACACTGAAGCTTTCTTT
-	TRBV20-1	-	TRBJ1-4	CSASGREKEKLFF	TGCAGTGCTAGTGGCAGGGAAAAGGAAAAACTGTTTTTT
-	TRBV10-3	-	TRBJ1-5	CAISGQNSNQPQHF	TGTGCCATCAGTGGCCAGAATAGCAATCAGCCCCAGCATTTT
-	TRBV7-9	-	TRBJ1-1	CASSFVRGTEAFF	TGTGCCAGCAGCTTTGTTCGGGGGACTGAAGCTTTCTTT
-	TRBV2	TRBD1	TRBJ1-6	CASSEALRGQYNSPLHF	TGTGCCAGCAGTGAAGCGCTTAGGGGACAGTATAATTCACCCCTCCACTTT
-	TRBV18	-	TRBJ1-1	CASSPMELNTEAFF	TGTGCCAGCTCACCGATGGAGTTGAACACTGAAGCTTTCTTT
-	TRBV7-2	TRBD2	TRBJ2-3	CASSSGLAGSTDTQYF	TGTGCCAGCAGCTCGGGACTAGCGGGCTCCACAGATACGCAGTATTTT
-	TRBV27	TRBD1	TRBJ1-2	CASSFFSGTGGGRGYTF	TGTGCCAGCAGTTTTTTTTCGGGGACAGGGGGAGGTCGTGGCTACACCTTC
-	TRBV5-1	TRBD1	TRBJ2-7	CASSPGTGISYEQYF	TGCGCCAGCAGCCCTGGGACAGGGATCTCCTACGAGCAGTACTTC
-	TRBV18	TRBD1	TRBJ1-5	CASSPGQGRGYSNQPQHF	TGTGCCAGCTCACCGGGACAGGGTCGCGGGTATAGCAATCAGCCCCAGCATTTT
once	TRBV6-5	TRBD1	TRBJ1-3	CASSNPGQGRNTIYF	TGTGCCAGCAGTAATCCGGGACAGGGGAGAAACACCATATATTTT
-	TRBV12-3/TRBV12-4	TRBD1	TRBJ1-1	CASSWGDSQAFF	TGTGCCAGCAGTTGGGGGGACAGCCAAGCTTTCTTT
few	TRBV2	-	TRBJ2-7	CASSGPPFTYEQYF	TGTGCCAGCAGTGGACCCCCCTTTACCTACGAGCAGTACTTC
-	TRBV16	-	TRBJ2-7	CASSHGRNYEQYF	TGTGCCAGCAGCCACGGACGGAACTACGAGCAGTACTTC
once	TRBV7-2	TRBD1	TRBJ2-5	CASTAQGLSQETQYF	TGTGCCAGCACCGCACAGGGGTTGAGCCAAGAGACCCAGTACTTC
-	TRBV18	-	TRBJ1-1	CASSGDLNTEAFF	TGTGCCAGCTCAGGGGACTTGAACACTGAAGCTTTCTTT
-	TRBV30	-	TRBJ1-3	CAWRGNVGNTIYF	TGTGCCTGGAGGGGGAATGTTGGAAACACCATATATTTT
-	TRBV7-3	-	TRBJ1-1	CASSLGGPDEAFF	TGTGCCAGCAGCTTAGGAGGTCCTGACGAAGCTTTCTTT
-	TRBV3-1/TRBV3-2	-	TRBJ2-5	CASSQGGGATGGTQYF	TGTGCCAGCAGCCAAGGTGGCGGGGCGACCGGGGGGACCCAGTACTTC
-	TRBV27	TRBD1	TRBJ1-5	CASSPRQGAWKPQHF	TGTGCCAGCAGTCCCCGACAGGGGGCTTGGAAGCCCCAGCATTTT
-	TRBV5-1	TRBD1	TRBJ1-2	CASSTGTASNYGYTF	TGCGCCAGCAGCACCGGGACAGCCTCTAACTATGGCTACACCTTC
-	TRBV2	TRBD1	TRBJ1-5	CASSGRGKNQPQHF	TGTGCCAGCAGTGGCAGGGGGAAAAATCAGCCCCAGCATTTT
-	TRBV6-4	-	TRBJ2-3	CASSDRPLASDTQYF	TGTGCCAGCAGTGACCGGCCGCTGGCCTCAGATACGCAGTATTTT
-	TRBV21-1	-	TRBJ1-4	CASQQGADEKLFF	TGTGCCAGTCAACAGGGGGCTGATGAAAAACTGTTTTTT
-	TRBV7-2	-	TRBJ1-4	CASSLRGGEKLFF	TGTGCCAGCAGCTTAAGAGGGGGTGAAAAACTGTTTTTT
-	TRBV28	TRBD1	TRBJ1-6	CASIPGGHNSPLHF	TGTGCCAGCATCCCAGGGGGCCATAATTCACCCCTCCACTTT
-	TRBV7-9	-	TRBJ1-6	CASSLEGRARNSPLHF	TGTGCCAGCAGCTTAGAGGGGCGGGCCAGGAACTCACCCCTCCACTTT
-	TRBV7-8	TRBD2	TRBJ2-7	CASSPVPGTSGSRGQYF	TGTGCCAGCAGCCCCGTCCCCGGGACTAGCGGCTCTCGGGGGCAGTACTTC
-	TRBV14	-	TRBJ1-1	CASSQEARTTEAFF	TGTGCCAGCAGCCAAGAGGCGAGGACCACTGAAGCTTTCTTT
few	TRBV4-1	-	TRBJ1-5	CASSPSRADQPQHF	TGCGCCAGCAGCCCATCCAGGGCGGATCAGCCCCAGCATTTT
-	TRBV7-2	TRBD1	TRBJ2-5	CASSSTGSAETQYF	TGTGCCAGCAGCTCGACAGGGTCGGCGGAGACCCAGTACTTC
-	TRBV7-2	-	TRBJ2-3	CASSLASLAFGTDTQYF	TGTGCCAGCAGCTTAGCTTCTCTAGCGTTCGGCACAGATACGCAGTATTTT